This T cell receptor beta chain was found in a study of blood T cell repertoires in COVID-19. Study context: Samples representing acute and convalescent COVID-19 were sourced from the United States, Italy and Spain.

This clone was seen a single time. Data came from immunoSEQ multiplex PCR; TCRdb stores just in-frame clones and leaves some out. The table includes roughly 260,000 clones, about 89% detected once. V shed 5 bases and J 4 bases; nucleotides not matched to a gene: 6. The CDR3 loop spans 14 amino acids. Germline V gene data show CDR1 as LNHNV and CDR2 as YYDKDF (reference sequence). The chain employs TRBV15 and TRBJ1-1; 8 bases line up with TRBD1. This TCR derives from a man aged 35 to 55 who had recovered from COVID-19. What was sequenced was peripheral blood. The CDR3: CATSRGQGVTEAFF. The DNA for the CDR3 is TGTGCCACCAGCCGTGGACAGGGAGTCACTGAAGCTTTCTTT.